What follows describes a single T cell receptor beta chain. These data originate in a study of blood T cells in healthy people across ages. PBMCs numbering at least 6 million were isolated per sample. Extraction yielded at least 5 micrograms of total RNA per sample. A second PCR of roughly 7 to 11 cycles used a sample-barcoded 5' primer and a J-beta primer mix. Every cDNA molecule bore a tag from a template-switch adaptor containing 12 random nucleotides. TCRdb reprocessed the 5' RACE reads with MiXCR, giving one entry per CDR3 protein. The profile covers around 1,700,000 distinct CDR3 sequences, with 28% appearing a single time and 7.7% taken by the ten largest. Germline CDR1 is SEHNR and CDR2 is FQNEAQ (reference sequence). There are 15 residues in the CDR3. The V and J ends lost 6 bases and 4 bases, in that order; junction bases with no gene match: 7.

The sequence derives from a woman aged 25-40 years in good health. Sequenced input: blood. This chain joins TRBV7-9 and TRBJ2-3; 10 bases are shared with TRBD1. The CDR3 DNA reads as TGTGCCAGCAGTCTAAGAGGGACAGGGGCAGATACGCAGTATTTT. As protein: CASSLRGTGADTQYF.